Listed here are 4 T cell receptor beta chains from one sample, sequenced in a study of chemoradiotherapy in HPV16-positive cancers (dated by TCRdb to between 2022 and 2023). The protocol used for the library was the immunoSEQ multiplex PCR assay. Imported from immuneACCESS, the table was reduced by TCRdb to in-frame sequences with V and J called. These copies leave out some clones; in studies compared against another copy, an unresolved V gene accounts for under half, and the cause of the remainder is not known. This sample lists 40,000 to 65,000 clones; around 90% were detected once. The top ten clonotypes cover 2.5% to 4% of the sample. Sample: blood, taken from a patient who underwent chemoradiotherapy. Receptors originate from a human donor with HPV-associated anogenital cancer.

This chain uses TRBV2 with TRBJ1-6; D not certain. Between the trimmed V and J ends, which lost 6 bases and 0 bases, there was a span of 9 bases. Germline assignment: CDR1 SNHLY and CDR2 FYNNEI. This CDR3 comprises 15 residues. Here the CDR3 DNA reads TGTGCCAGCAGGGTGGGCAGCTCCTATAATTCACCCCTCCACTTT. It yields the protein CASRVGSSYNSPLHF.

The chain uses TRBV5-6 and TRBJ1-2; D may be TRBD1 (5 bases). CDR1 and CDR2 from the germline V gene are SGHDT and YYEEEE. Trimming shortened V by 5 bases and J by 2 bases, and 16 bases separated the two germline ends. The CDR3 extends over 15 amino acids. The CDR3 nucleotides read TGTGCCAGCAGTGAAATTGCTCGGGGGAACTATGGCTACACCTTC. It is translated as CASSEIARGNYGYTF.

V usage is TRBV11-1 and J usage is TRBJ2-6, with 8 bases lining up with TRBD2. V dropped 6 bases and J dropped 0; count of bases not matched to a gene: 7. This CDR3 region has 17 residues. Germline-derived CDR1 and CDR2 are SGHAT and FQDESV (reference sequence). CDR3 sequence: CASSREGPLSGANVLTF. In DNA form, the CDR3 reads TGTGCCAGCAGTCGGGAGGGGCCTCTCTCTGGGGCCAACGTCCTGACTTTC. Full variable domain (remainder filled in from reference TRBV11-1 and TRBJ2-6): EAEVAQSPRYKITEKSQAVAFWCDPISGHATLYWYRQILGQGPELLVQFQDESVVDDSQLPKDRFSAERLKGVDSTLKIQPAELGDSAMYLCASSREGPLSGANVLTFGAGSRLTVL.

The V call is TRBV19, the J call TRBJ2-3; D call uncertain. The CDR3 has 13 residues. Germline CDR1 LNHDA, CDR2 SQIVND (reference sequence). Trimming shortened V by 6 bases and J by 0 bases, and 7 bases separated the two germline ends. The CDR3 DNA reads TGTGCCAGTAGCCCGTTTAGCACAGATACGCAGTATTTT. This sequence encodes CASSPFSTDTQYF.